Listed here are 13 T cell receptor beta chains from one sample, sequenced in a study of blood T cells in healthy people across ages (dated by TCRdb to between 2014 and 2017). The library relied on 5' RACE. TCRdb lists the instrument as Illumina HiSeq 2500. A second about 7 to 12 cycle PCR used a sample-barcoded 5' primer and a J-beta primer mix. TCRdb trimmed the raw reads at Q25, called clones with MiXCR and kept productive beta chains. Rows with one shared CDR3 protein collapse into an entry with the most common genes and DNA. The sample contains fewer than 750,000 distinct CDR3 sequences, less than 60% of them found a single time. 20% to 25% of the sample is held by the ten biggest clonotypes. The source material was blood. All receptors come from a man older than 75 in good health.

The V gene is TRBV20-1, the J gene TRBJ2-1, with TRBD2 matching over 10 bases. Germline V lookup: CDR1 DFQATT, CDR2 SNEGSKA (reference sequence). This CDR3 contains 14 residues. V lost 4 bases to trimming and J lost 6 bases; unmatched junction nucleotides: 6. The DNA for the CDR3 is TGCAGTGCTACCCCGGGACTAGCGTCCAATGAGCAGTTCTTC. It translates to CSATPGLASNEQFF.

Written as DNA, the CDR3 is TGCGCCAGCAGCCAAGACACAGACATGAACACTGAAGCTTTCTTT. Amino acid sequence: CASSQDTDMNTEAFF. The gene calls are TRBV4-1 and TRBJ1-1, with D unclear. The V end lost 0 bases, the J end lost 0 bases, and 8 bases lay between the germline ends. This CDR3 is 15 amino acids long. Germline V lookup: CDR1 MGHRA, CDR2 YSYEKL.

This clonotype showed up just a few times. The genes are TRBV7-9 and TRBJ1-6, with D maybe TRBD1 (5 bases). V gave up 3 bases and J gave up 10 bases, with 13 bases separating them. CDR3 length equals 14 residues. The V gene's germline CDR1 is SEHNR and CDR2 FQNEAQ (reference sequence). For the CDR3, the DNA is TGTGCCAGCAGCTTGGGGGTGTCAGGATCACCCCTCCACTTT. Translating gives CASSLGVSGSPLHF.

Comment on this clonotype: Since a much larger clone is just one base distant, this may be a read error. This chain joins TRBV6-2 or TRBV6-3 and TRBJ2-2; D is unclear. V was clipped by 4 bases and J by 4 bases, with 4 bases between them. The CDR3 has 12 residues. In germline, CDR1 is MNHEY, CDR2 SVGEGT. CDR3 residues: CASSSPTGELFF. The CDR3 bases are TGTGCCAGCAGTTCGCCCACCGGGGAGCTGTTTTTT.

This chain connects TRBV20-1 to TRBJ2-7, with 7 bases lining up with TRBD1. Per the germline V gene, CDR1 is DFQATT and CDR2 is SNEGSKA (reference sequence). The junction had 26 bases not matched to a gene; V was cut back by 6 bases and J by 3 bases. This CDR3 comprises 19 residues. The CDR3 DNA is TGCAGTGCAGGGGGCTGGGTCGGTCTTCCTACTCTAGCCGGCTACGAGCAGTACTTC. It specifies CSAGGWVGLPTLAGYEQYF.

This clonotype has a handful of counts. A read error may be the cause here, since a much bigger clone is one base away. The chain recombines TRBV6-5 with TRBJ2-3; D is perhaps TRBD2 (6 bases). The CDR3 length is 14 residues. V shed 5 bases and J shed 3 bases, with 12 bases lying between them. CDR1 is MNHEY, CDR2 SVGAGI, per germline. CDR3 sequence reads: CASSDAGWTDTQYF. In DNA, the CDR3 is TGTGCCAGCAGTGACGCGGGGTGGACAGATACGCAGTATTTT.

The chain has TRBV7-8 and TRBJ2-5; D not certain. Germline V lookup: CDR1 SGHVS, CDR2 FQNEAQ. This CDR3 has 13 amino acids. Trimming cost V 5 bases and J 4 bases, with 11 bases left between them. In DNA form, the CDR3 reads TGTGCCAGCAGCCACGTAACGGGAGAGACCCAGTACTTC. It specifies CASSHVTGETQYF.

The DNA of the CDR3 is TGCAGTGCTACAACCTTGGGGAGCCGGGAGGATACGCAGTATTTT. Encoded protein: CSATTLGSREDTQYF. The gene calls are TRBV20-1 and TRBJ2-3; TRBD2 might be the D (6 bases). V was trimmed by 4 bases and J by 6 bases, leaving 20 bases between them. The CDR3 extends over 15 amino acids. Germline V gives CDR1 DFQATT, CDR2 SNEGSKA (reference sequence).

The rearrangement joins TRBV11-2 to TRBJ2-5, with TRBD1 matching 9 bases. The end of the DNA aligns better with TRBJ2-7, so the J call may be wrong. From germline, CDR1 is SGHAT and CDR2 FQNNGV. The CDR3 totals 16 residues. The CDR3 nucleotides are TGTGCCAGCAGCTTAGTTGGCGGACAGGGGAAGGACGAGCAGTACTTC. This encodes CASSLVGGQGKDEQYF.

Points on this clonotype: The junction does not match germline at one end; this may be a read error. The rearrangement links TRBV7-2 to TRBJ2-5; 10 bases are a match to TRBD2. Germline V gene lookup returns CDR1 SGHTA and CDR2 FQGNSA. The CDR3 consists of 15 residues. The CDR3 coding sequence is TGTGCCGGCAGCATAGCCGGGACTAGCGAAGAGACCCAGTACTTC. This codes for CAGSIAGTSEETQYF.

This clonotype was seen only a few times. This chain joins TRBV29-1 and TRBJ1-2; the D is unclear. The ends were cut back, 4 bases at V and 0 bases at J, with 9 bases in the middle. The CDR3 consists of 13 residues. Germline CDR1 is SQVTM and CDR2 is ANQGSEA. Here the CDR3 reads CSVASGPNYGYTF. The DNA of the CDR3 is TGCAGCGTTGCTTCGGGCCCTAACTATGGCTACACCTTC. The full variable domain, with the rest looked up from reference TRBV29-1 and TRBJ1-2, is SAVISQKPSRDICQRGTSLTIQCQVDSQVTMMFWYRQQPGQSLTLIATANQGSEATYESGFVIDKFPISRPNLTFSTLTVSNMSPEDSSIYLCSVASGPNYGYTFGSGTRLTVV.

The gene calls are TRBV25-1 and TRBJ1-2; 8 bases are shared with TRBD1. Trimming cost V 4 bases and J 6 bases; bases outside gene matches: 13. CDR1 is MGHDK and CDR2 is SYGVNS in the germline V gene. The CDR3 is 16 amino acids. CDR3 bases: TGTGCCAGCAGTGGCTTCCAGGGGGCCGGTTTTGATGGCTACACCTTC. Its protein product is CASSGFQGAGFDGYTF.

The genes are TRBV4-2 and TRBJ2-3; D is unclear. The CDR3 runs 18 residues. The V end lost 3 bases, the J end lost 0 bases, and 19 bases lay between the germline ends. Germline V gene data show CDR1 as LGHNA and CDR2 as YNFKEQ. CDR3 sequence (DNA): TGTGCCAGCAGCCAGCAACCTGATCCTCTTTTGAGCACAGATACGCAGTATTTT. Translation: CASSQQPDPLLSTDTQYF.